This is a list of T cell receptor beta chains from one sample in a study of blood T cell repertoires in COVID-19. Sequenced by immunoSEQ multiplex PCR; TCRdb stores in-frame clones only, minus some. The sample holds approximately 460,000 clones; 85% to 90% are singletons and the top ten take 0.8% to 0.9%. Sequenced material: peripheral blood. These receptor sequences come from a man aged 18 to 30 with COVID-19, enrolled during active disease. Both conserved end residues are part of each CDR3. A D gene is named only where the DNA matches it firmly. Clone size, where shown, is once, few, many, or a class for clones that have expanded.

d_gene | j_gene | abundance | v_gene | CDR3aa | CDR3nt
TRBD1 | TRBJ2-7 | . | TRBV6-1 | CASSEFKGQTYEQYF | TGTGCCAGCAGTGAATTCAAGGGACAGACCTACGAGCAGTACTTC
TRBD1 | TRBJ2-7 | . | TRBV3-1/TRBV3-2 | CASSLGQGYEQYF | TGTGCCAGCAGCCTAGGACAGGGATACGAGCAGTACTTC
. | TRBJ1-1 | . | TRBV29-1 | CSFYREGEAFF | TGCAGCTTCTACCGGGAAGGAGAAGCTTTCTTT
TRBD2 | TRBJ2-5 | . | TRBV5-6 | CASSLGAGAQETQYF | TGTGCCAGCAGCTTAGGAGCGGGAGCACAAGAGACCCAGTACTTC
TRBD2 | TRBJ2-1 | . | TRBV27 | CASSSPRGGLAGNYNEQFF | TGTGCCAGCAGTTCTCCCCGCGGGGGACTAGCGGGAAACTACAATGAGCAGTTCTTC
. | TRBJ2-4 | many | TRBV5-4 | CASSPGLLPENIQYF | TGTGCCAGCAGCCCTGGACTCCTGCCGGAAAACATTCAGTACTTC
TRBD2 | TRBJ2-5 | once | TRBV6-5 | CASSQTSGVQETQYF | TGTGCCAGCAGCCAGACTAGCGGGGTCCAAGAGACCCAGTACTTC
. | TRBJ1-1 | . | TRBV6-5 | CASSHNREMGTEAFF | TGTGCCAGCAGTCATAACAGGGAGATGGGCACTGAAGCTTTCTTT
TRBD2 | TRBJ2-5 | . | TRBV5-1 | CASSLGLAGLQETQYF | TGCGCCAGCAGCCTCGGACTAGCGGGCCTCCAAGAGACCCAGTACTTC
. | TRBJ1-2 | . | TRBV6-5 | CASSRDLDGYGYTF | TGTGCCAGCAGTAGGGACTTAGACGGCTATGGCTACACCTTC
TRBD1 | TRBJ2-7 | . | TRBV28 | CASSLKTGIFYEQYF | TGTGCCAGCAGTTTAAAGACAGGGATCTTTTACGAGCAGTACTTC
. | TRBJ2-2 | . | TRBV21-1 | CASSIAGSTGELFF | TGTGCCAGCAGCATAGCGGGGAGCACCGGGGAGCTGTTTTTT
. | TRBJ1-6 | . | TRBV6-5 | CASSYRGFSPLHF | TGTGCCAGCAGTTATCGCGGCTTTTCACCCCTCCACTTT
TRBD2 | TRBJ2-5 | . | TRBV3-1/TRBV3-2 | CASSQEVGGEQETQYF | TGTGCCAGCAGCCAAGAAGTCGGGGGGGAGCAAGAGACCCAGTACTTC
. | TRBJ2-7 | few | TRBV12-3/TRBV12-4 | CASSLGVEQYF | TGTGCCAGCAGTTTAGGAGTGGAGCAGTACTTC
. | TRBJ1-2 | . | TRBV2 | CASTSDSNSYTF | TGTGCCAGCACCTCGGACTCTAACTCCTACACCTTC
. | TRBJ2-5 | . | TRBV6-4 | CASSNQETQYF | TGTGCCAGCAGCAACCAAGAGACCCAGTACTTC
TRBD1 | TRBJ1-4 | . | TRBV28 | CASSLYRDRANEKLFF | TGTGCCAGCAGTTTATACCGGGACAGAGCTAATGAAAAACTGTTTTTT
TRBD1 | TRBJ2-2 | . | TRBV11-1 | CASSLGQGNTGELFF | TGTGCCAGCAGCTTAGGACAGGGGAACACCGGGGAGCTGTTTTTT
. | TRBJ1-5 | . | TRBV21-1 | CASSVGRTEYQPQHF | TGTGCCAGCAGCGTCGGAAGGACAGAGTATCAGCCCCAGCATTTT
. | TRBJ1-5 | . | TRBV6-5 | CASSARSNQPQHF | TGTGCCAGCAGCGCCCGGAGCAATCAGCCCCAGCATTTT
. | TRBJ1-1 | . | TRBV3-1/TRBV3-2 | CASSQTFTGRDTEAFF | TGTGCCAGCAGCCAAACCTTCACGGGAAGGGACACTGAAGCTTTCTTT
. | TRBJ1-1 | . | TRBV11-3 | CASSFMGGDEAFF | TGTGCCAGCAGCTTTATGGGGGGTGATGAAGCTTTCTTT
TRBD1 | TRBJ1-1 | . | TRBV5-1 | CASSLTGGITEAFF | TGCGCCAGCAGCTTGACAGGGGGCATCACTGAAGCTTTCTTT
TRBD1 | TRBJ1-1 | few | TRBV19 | CASSKGGRTVLAEAFF | TGTGCCAGTAGCAAAGGGGGCAGGACCGTTTTGGCTGAAGCTTTCTTT
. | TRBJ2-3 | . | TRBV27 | CASSSRTRLDHPDTQYF | TGTGCCAGCAGTTCGAGGACACGCCTGGATCACCCAGATACGCAGTATTTT
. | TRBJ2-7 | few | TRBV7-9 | CASAIGSEQYF | TGTGCCAGCGCAATAGGGAGCGAGCAGTACTTC
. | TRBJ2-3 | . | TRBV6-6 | CASSYDTGIDTQYF | TGTGCCAGCAGTTACGATACAGGGATAGATACGCAGTATTTT
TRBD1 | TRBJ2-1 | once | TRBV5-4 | CAGTEDNEQFF | TGTGCCGGGACAGAGGACAATGAGCAGTTCTTC
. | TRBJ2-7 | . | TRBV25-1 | CASSLQGSYEQYF | TGTGCCAGCAGTCTACAGGGTTCCTACGAGCAGTACTTC
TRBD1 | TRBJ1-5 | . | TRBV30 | CAWGGTGLPNQPQHF | TGTGCCTGGGGCGGGACAGGGCTTCCCAATCAGCCCCAGCATTTT
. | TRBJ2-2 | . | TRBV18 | CASSPQGQMNTGELFF | TGTGCCAGCTCACCGCAGGGACAAATGAACACCGGGGAGCTGTTTTTT
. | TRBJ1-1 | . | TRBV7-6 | CASSLDFGSTEAFF | TGTGCCAGCAGCTTAGATTTTGGTAGTACTGAAGCTTTCTTT
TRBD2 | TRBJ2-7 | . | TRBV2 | CASSLGTSTLGYEQYF | TGTGCCAGCAGCTTGGGGACTAGCACCCTCGGGTACGAGCAGTACTTC
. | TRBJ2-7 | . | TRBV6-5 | CASSPTGFSYEQYF | TGTGCCAGCAGTCCCACGGGGTTCTCCTACGAGCAGTACTTC
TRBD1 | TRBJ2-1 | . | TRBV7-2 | CASSSRQGAYNEQFF | TGTGCCAGCAGCTCGAGACAGGGAGCCTACAATGAGCAGTTCTTC
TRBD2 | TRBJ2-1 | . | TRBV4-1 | CASSQDRLAGVNNEQFF | TGCGCCAGCAGCCAAGATCGCCTAGCGGGAGTGAACAATGAGCAGTTCTTC
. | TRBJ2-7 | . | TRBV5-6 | CASSRYYEQYF | TGTGCCAGCAGCCGTTACTACGAGCAGTACTTC
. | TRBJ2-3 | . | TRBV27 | CASSGPPSGSTDTQYF | TGTGCCAGCAGTGGGCCTCCATCGGGAAGCACAGATACGCAGTATTTT
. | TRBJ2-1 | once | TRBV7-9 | CASSYVGAEQFF | TGTGCCAGCAGCTATGTAGGGGCTGAGCAGTTCTTC
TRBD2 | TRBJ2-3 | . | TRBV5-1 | CASSLAKRGVSFTDTQYF | TGCGCCAGCAGCTTGGCCAAGCGGGGGGTGTCCTTTACAGATACGCAGTATTTT
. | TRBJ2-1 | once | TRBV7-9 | CASSLATSSDNEQFF | TGTGCCAGCAGCTTAGCAACGTCCAGTGACAATGAGCAGTTCTTC
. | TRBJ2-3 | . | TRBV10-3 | CAISDGQSDTQYF | TGTGCCATCAGTGATGGGCAGTCAGATACGCAGTATTTT